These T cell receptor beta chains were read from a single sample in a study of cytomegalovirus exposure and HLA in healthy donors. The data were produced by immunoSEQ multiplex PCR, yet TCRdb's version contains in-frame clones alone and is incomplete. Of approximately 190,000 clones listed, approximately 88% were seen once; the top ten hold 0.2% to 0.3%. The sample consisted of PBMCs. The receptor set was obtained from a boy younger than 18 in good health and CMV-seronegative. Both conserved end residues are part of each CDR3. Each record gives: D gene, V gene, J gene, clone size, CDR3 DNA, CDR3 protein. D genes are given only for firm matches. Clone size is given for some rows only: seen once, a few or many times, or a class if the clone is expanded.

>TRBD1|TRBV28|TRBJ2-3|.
TGTGCCAGCAGTTTTTGGGGGAGGCGGGACAGGGTAACAGATACGCAGTATTTT
CASSFWGRRDRVTDTQYF
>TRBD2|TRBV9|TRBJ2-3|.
TGTGCCAGCAGCGTAGCTGCAGCGGGGGGCACAGATACGCAGTATTTT
CASSVAAAGGTDTQYF
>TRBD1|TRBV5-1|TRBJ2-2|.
TGCGCCAGCAGCTTGGCGGGACAGGGGGCAGTCGGGGAGCTGTTTTTT
CASSLAGQGAVGELFF
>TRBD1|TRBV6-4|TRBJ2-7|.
TGTGCCAGCAGGCCTGACAGGGGTTCCTACGAGCAGTACTTC
CASRPDRGSYEQYF
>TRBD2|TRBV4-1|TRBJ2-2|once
TGCGCCAGCAGCCAAAAGAGCGGGAGGCCGACCGGGGAGCTGTTTTTT
CASSQKSGRPTGELFF
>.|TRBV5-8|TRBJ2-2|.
TGTGCCAGCAGCTTGCGAGGGGGAAGAGCCGGGGAGCTGTTTTTT
CASSLRGGRAGELFF
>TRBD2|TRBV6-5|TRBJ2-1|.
TGTGCCAGCAAGACCACGGGAGGGTCCTACAATGAGCAGTTCTTC
CASKTTGGSYNEQFF
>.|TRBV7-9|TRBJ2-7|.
TGTGCCAGCAGCAAAGCAGGGATACCGATGTACTTC
CASSKAGIPMYF
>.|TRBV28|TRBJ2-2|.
TGTGCCAGCAAGGTAGCAGGGTGGACCGGGGAGCTGTTTTTT
CASKVAGWTGELFF
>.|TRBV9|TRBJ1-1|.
TGTGCCAGCAGCGTAGGAGGACTAACTGAAGCTTTCTTT
CASSVGGLTEAFF
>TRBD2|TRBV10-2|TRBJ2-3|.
TGCGCCAGCGCCAGGACTAGCGGGGGGGACGTTACGCAGTATTTT
CASARTSGGDVTQYF
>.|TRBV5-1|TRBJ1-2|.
TGCGCCAGCAGCTTGACAGGGACTAACTATGGCTACACCTTC
CASSLTGTNYGYTF
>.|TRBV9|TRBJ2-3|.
TGTGCCAGCAGCCAGCATTCTAGCGCCCAGCGTGATACGCAGTATTTT
CASSQHSSAQRDTQYF
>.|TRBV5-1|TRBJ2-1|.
TGCGCCAGCAGCTGGGGAGCTTCCCTCTACAATGAGCAGTTCTTC
CASSWGASLYNEQFF
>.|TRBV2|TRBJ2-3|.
TGTGCCAGGAGGACAGTTTCCACAGATACGCAGTATTTT
CARRTVSTDTQYF
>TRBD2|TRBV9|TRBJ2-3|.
TGTGCCAGCAGCGTAGGGACTAGCGGAACAGATACGCAGTATTTT
CASSVGTSGTDTQYF
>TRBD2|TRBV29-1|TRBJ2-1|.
TGCAGCGGGGGACTAGCGGGATCCTACAATGAGCAGTTCTTC
CSGGLAGSYNEQFF
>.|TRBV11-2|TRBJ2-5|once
TGTGCCAGCAGCTTAGATATCCCGGGAAGGTCGGAGACCCAGTACTTC
CASSLDIPGRSETQYF
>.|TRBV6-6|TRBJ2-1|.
TGTGCCGCAGGAGGCTACAATGAGCAGTTCTTC
CAAGGYNEQFF
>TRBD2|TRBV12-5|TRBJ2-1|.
TGTGCTAGTGGTTCCACTAGCGTCAGCTCCTACAATGAGCAGTTCTTC
CASGSTSVSSYNEQFF